The 4 T cell receptor beta chains in this list originate from one sample, sequenced in a study of T-cell memory formation after mild COVID-19. In TCRdb, the 5' RACE reads were re-called with MiXCR into one record per CDR3 protein. The sample holds 500,000 to 600,000 distinct CDR3 sequences, about a sixth seen once. Sequencing used PBMCs or a T cell subset sorted from them (not recorded which). These receptor sequences come from an adult woman who had mild COVID-19 (a few samples of this study predate the infection). Cell type and time point are not known.

This clonotype was counted between two and nine times. This chain joins TRBV6-7 and TRBJ2-4, with TRBD2 matching over 12 bases. TRBV6-7 is flagged as an ORF with uncertain function. The CDR3 totals 16 residues. Germline trimming cut 4 bases from V and 6 bases from J; bases unmatched to any gene: 7. DNA of the CDR3: TGTGCCAGCAGTTCTAGCGGGAGGGAAGGTGGAAACATTCAGTACTTC. It is translated as CASSSSGREGGNIQYF.

This chain uses TRBV9 with TRBJ1-2, with a tentative D call TRBD1 (6 bases). CDR3 length equals 15 residues. The germline gives CDR1 SGDLS, CDR2 YYNGEE. V was clipped by 0 bases and J by 8 bases, with 17 bases between them. The CDR3 DNA follows: TGTGCCAGCAGCGTAGTTGGGGGCGGACTCCTAGGCTACACCTTC. Protein sequence: CASSVVGGGLLGYTF.

This clonotype occurred many times. The chain recombines TRBV4-3 with TRBJ1-2; the D is unclear. In germline, CDR1 is LGHNA, CDR2 YSLEER. Trimming shortened V by 3 bases and J by 8 bases, and 13 bases separated the two germline ends. CDR3 size: 13 residues. CDR3 DNA: TGCGCCAGCAGCCATACATCCACAGCAGGCTACACCTTC. Translated: CASSHTSTAGYTF.

The rearrangement joins TRBV12-3 or TRBV12-4 to TRBJ2-1; D not resolved. The CDR3 totals 14 residues. V was shortened by 7 bases and J by 0 bases, with 10 bases between the two germline ends. As DNA, the CDR3 is TGTGCCAGCACCCCGACTCACTCCTACAATGAGCAGTTCTTC. Its translation is CASTPTHSYNEQFF.